Below are 17 T cell receptor beta chains sequenced from a single sample in a study of blood T cell repertoires in COVID-19. This table comes from immunoSEQ multiplex PCR, and its TCRdb copy is limited to in-frame clones, with some not included. Here the sample spans some 120,000 clones, approximately 89% being singletons. The sequenced sample was peripheral blood. The receptors were sampled from a woman in her fifties or sixties with acute or convalescent COVID-19.

The V and J genes are TRBV9 and TRBJ2-1, with 9 nucleotides matching TRBD2. Germline V gene lookup returns CDR1 SGDLS and CDR2 YYNGEE. The length of the CDR3 is 16 residues. J was trimmed by 6 bases and V by 0 bases; bases with no gene match: 7. The CDR3 sequence is CASSVGGGTSPNEQFF. CDR3 nucleotide sequence: TGTGCCAGCAGCGTAGGAGGTGGGACTAGCCCCAATGAGCAGTTCTTC.

The count of this clone is one. The chain is built from TRBV6-5 and TRBJ2-2; 7 nucleotides align to TRBD2. The CDR3 is 15 amino acids. With V trimmed by 6 bases and J by 5 bases, 9 bases remained unmatched. CDR1 and CDR2 (germline): MNHEY, SVGAGI. Here the CDR3 reads CASRGRGVTTGELFF. The CDR3 nucleotides read TGTGCCAGCAGGGGCCGGGGGGTAACAACCGGGGAGCTGTTTTTT.

The J gene is TRBJ2-1, the V gene TRBV9; a possible D gene is TRBD1 (5 bases). This CDR3 is built from 14 residues. V lost 2 bases, J lost 7 bases, and 13 bases lay in between. Germline V lookup: CDR1 SGDLS, CDR2 YYNGEE. Here the CDR3 DNA reads TGTGCCAGCAGCGTCTCAGGGATAGTAAATGAGCAGTTCTTC. It is translated as CASSVSGIVNEQFF.

V is TRBV28 and J is TRBJ1-5; a possible D gene is TRBD1 (6 bases). Trimming stripped 5 bases from V and 7 bases from J, with 15 bases between. The CDR3 totals 14 residues. The germline CDR1 and CDR2 sequences are MDHEN and SYDVKM. The CDR3 nucleotides are TGTGCCAGCAGTGCGGGGGCAGGGGTCCAGCCCCAGCATTTT. Its protein is CASSAGAGVQPQHF. Supplemented by reference TRBV28 and TRBJ1-5, the full variable domain reads DVKVTQSSRYLVKRTGEKVFLECVQDMDHENMFWYRQDPGLGLRLIYFSYDVKMKEKGDIPEGYSVSREKKERFSLILESASTNQTSMYLCASSAGAGVQPQHFGDGTRLSIL.

V gene TRBV11-2 combines with J gene TRBJ1-5; 12 positions match TRBD1. With 5 bases clipped from V and 6 bases from J, the junction kept 8 bases outside the gene matches. The germline gives CDR1 SGHAT, CDR2 FQNNGV. The CDR3 length is 16 residues. CDR3 sequence reads: CASSLHGTGGVQPQHF. The CDR3 coding sequence is TGTGCCAGCAGCCTACACGGGACAGGGGGCGTTCAGCCCCAGCATTTT.

The chain links TRBV10-1 to TRBJ1-5, with D possibly matching TRBD1 (6 bases). CDR3 length: 14 amino acids. The V end was cut by 0 bases, the J end by 6 bases, with 9 bases between. Per the germline V gene, CDR1 is WNHNN and CDR2 is SYGVQD (reference sequence). CDR3 coding DNA: TGCGCCAGCAGTGAGTCAGGGGGTCCTCAGCCCCAGCATTTT. Its translation is CASSESGGPQPQHF.

This rearrangement joins TRBV15 to TRBJ2-1; possibly TRBD2 for D (6 bases). Trimming cost V 0 bases and J 6 bases, with 9 bases left between them. This CDR3 is 14 amino acids long. Per germline, CDR1 LNHNV and CDR2 YYDKDF (reference sequence). For the CDR3, the DNA is TGTGCCACCAGCAGAGAGCGGGACCTCAATGAGCAGTTCTTC. It codes for CATSRERDLNEQFF.

The gene calls are TRBV28 and TRBJ1-2, with 8 bases fitting TRBD1. J lost 8 bases, V lost 3 bases, and 8 bases had no gene match. Germline V gene lookup returns CDR1 MDHEN and CDR2 SYDVKM. The CDR3 loop spans 14 amino acids. This CDR3 is CASSLGLTGVGYTF. DNA of the CDR3: TGTGCCAGCAGTTTGGGCCTGACAGGGGTGGGCTACACCTTC.

This chain links TRBV9 with TRBJ2-7, with TRBD2 matching over 7 bases. Germline CDR1 reads SGDLS; CDR2 reads YYNGEE. The CDR3 extends over 13 amino acids. Written as DNA, the CDR3 is TGTGCCAGCAGCGTAGCTGCGGGAGTCCCACGAGACGTC. Residues: CASSVAAGVPRDV.

The CDR3 is CAITTGSSYEQYF. CDR3 bases: TGTGCCATCACGACCGGGAGCTCCTACGAGCAGTACTTC. V usage is TRBV10-3 and J usage is TRBJ2-7; D might be TRBD2 (6 bases). The CDR3 covers 13 residues. CDR1 and CDR2 from the germline V gene are ENHRY and SYGVKD. V dropped 7 bases and J dropped 0 bases, with 10 bases sitting between them.

The J gene is TRBJ1-2, the V gene TRBV6-5; perhaps TRBD1 as D (5 bases). Germline V gene lookup returns CDR1 MNHEY and CDR2 SVGAGI. The CDR3 extends over 12 amino acids. The V end was cut by 2 bases, the J end by 7 bases, with 8 bases between. Here the CDR3 reads CASSYGQGGYTF. The CDR3 DNA reads as TGTGCCAGCAGTTACGGGCAGGGTGGCTACACCTTC.

This clone was seen only once. The chain carries TRBV18 and TRBJ1-6; D uncertain. Germline lookup yields CDR1 KGHSH and CDR2 LQKENI. V dropped 3 bases and J dropped 7 bases, with 7 bases sitting between them. The CDR3 is 13 residues long. This CDR3 reads CASSPFLNSPLHF. The CDR3 coding sequence is TGTGCCAGCTCACCGTTCTTAAATTCACCCCTCCACTTT.

The chain combines TRBV5-1 with TRBJ2-2; 9 nucleotides line up with TRBD1. V lost 4 bases, J lost 2 bases, and 6 bases stayed unmatched. CDR3 length equals 16 residues. In germline, CDR1 is SGHRS, CDR2 YFSETQ. The CDR3 nucleotides are TGCGCCAGCAGCCCATTGGGACAGGGAAACACCGGGGAGCTGTTTTTT. It specifies CASSPLGQGNTGELFF.

V is TRBV18 and J is TRBJ1-2; D may be TRBD1 (5 bases). The CDR3 loop spans 16 amino acids. The V gene's germline CDR1 is KGHSH and CDR2 LQKENI. V was trimmed by 0 bases and J by 5 bases, leaving 16 bases between them. CDR3 region: CASSPPDNPPTYGYTF. The CDR3 bases are TGTGCCAGCTCACCACCGGACAACCCACCTACGTATGGCTACACCTTC.

The rearrangement uses TRBV6-6 and TRBJ2-1; the D gene is possibly TRBD1 (7 bases). Germline V gene data show CDR1 as MNHNY and CDR2 as SVGAGI (reference sequence). The CDR3 runs 15 residues. Trimming removed 2 bases at V and 5 bases at J, with 13 bases between. DNA for the CDR3: TGTGCCAGCAGTTACGAGGGCAGGGGGGACAATGAGCAGTTCTTC. This codes for CASSYEGRGDNEQFF.

This rearrangement joins TRBV6-6 to TRBJ1-6; D is undetermined. This CDR3 has 12 residues. Germline CDR1 and CDR2: MNHNY and SVGAGI (reference sequence). Trimming shortened V by 8 bases and J by 7 bases, and 9 bases separated the two germline ends. The chain's CDR3 is CASAAANSPLHF. CDR3 DNA sequence: TGTGCCAGCGCGGCGGCGAATTCACCCCTCCACTTT.

The gene calls are TRBV7-2 and TRBJ1-5, with D possibly TRBD1 on 5 matching bases. Deletions cut 0 bases from V and 2 bases from J, with 14 bases between. This CDR3 is built from 17 residues. The V gene's germline CDR1 is SGHTA and CDR2 FQGNSA. CDR3 loop: CASSLAAVGRGNQPQHF. The CDR3 DNA reads as TGTGCCAGCAGCTTAGCGGCGGTTGGCAGGGGCAATCAGCCCCAGCATTTT.